The 32 T cell receptor beta chains below all came from one sample that was sequenced in a study of metastatic and nonmetastatic thyroid tumors. The entire patient cohort was treatment-naive prior to thyroid surgery. TCRdb called clones again from the PCR reads with MiXCR. Of about 16,000 clones listed, under 30% are singletons. Sample: blood. These receptors originate from a male donor with papillary thyroid cancer or a benign thyroid nodule (not recorded which). Some clones in this sample may be carry-over from other donors' samples.

The chain carries TRBV11-3 and TRBJ2-3, with 7 positions matching TRBD1. Germline trimming cut 3 bases from V and 0 bases from J; bases unmatched to any gene: 3. From germline, CDR1 is SGHNT and CDR2 YENEEA. This CDR3 contains 15 residues. The CDR3 protein is CASSLGTASTDTQYF. CDR3 DNA: TGTGCCAGCAGCTTGGGGACAGCCAGCACAGATACGCAGTATTTT. Full variable domain (remainder filled in from reference TRBV11-3 and TRBJ2-3): EAGVVQSPRYKIIEKKQPVAFWCNPISGHNTLYWYLQNLGQGPELLIRYENEEAVDDSQLPKDRFSAERLKGVDSTLKIQPAELGDSAVYLCASSLGTASTDTQYFGPGTRLTVL.

The sample holds many counts of this clone. V gene TRBV28 combines with J gene TRBJ2-2; TRBD1 is a possible D gene (5 bases). The CDR3 runs 15 residues. V dropped 11 bases and J dropped 0 bases, with 16 bases sitting between them. Germline CDR1 and CDR2: MDHEN and SYDVKM. CDR3 bases: TGTGCCGCCGGAATCCAGGGCCCGAACACCGGGGAGCTGTTTTTT. This translates into CAAGIQGPNTGELFF.

This clone is medium-sized by share. The chain links TRBV5-1 to TRBJ2-6; D is possibly TRBD1 (5 bases). V was clipped by 4 bases and J by 1 base, with 12 bases between them. From germline, CDR1 is SGHRS and CDR2 YFSETQ. The CDR3 has 16 amino acids. As DNA, the CDR3 is TGCGCCAGCAGCATACCACAGGTTTCTGGGGCCAACGTCCTGACTTTC. Translating gives CASSIPQVSGANVLTF. The full variable domain, in which reference TRBV5-1 and TRBJ2-6 provide the parts outside the CDR3, is KAGVTQTPRYLIKTRGQQVTLSCSPISGHRSVSWYQQTPGQGLQFLFEYFSETQRNKGNFPGRFSGRQFSNSRSEMNVSTLELGDSALYLCASSIPQVSGANVLTFGAGSRLTVL.

In its sample, this clone was seen a few times. V is TRBV6-1 and J is TRBJ1-1, with 9 bases matching TRBD1. Germline V gives CDR1 MNHNS, CDR2 SASEGT. The CDR3 runs to 14 residues. CDR3 residues: CEGQQGAENTEAFF. The CDR3 DNA is TGTGAAGGACAACAGGGGGCGGAGAACACTGAAGCTTTCTTT.

The chain combines TRBV7-9 with TRBJ1-3, with D possibly TRBD1 on 5 matching bases. Germline V gene data show CDR1 as SEHNR and CDR2 as FQNEAQ (reference sequence). The CDR3 is 14 residues long. V lost 1 base to trimming and J lost 2 bases, with 6 bases between them. The CDR3 bases are TGTGCCAGCAGCTTAGGGGACGCTGGAAACACCATATATTTT. Its protein is CASSLGDAGNTIYF.

The chain joins TRBV6-4 to TRBJ2-2, with 9 bases matching TRBD1. Germline CDR1 MRHNA, CDR2 SNTAGT. This CDR3 spans 14 amino acids. Germline trimming cut 2 bases from V and 6 bases from J; bases unmatched to any gene: 1. CDR3 bases: TGTGCCAGCAGTGACGGACAGGGGTCCGGGGAGCTGTTTTTT. The encoded protein is CASSDGQGSGELFF.

By proportion, this clone is medium-sized. The chain links TRBV6-1 to TRBJ1-5; weak D call: TRBD1 (5 bases). Deletions cut 4 bases from V and 14 bases from J, with 18 bases between. Germline assignment: CDR1 MNHNS and CDR2 SASEGT. The CDR3 has 13 amino acids. The DNA for the CDR3 is TGTGCCAGCAGTGGCCCGCAGGGCGGTGTGAAGCATTTT. Protein sequence: CASSGPQGGVKHF.

Turning to this clone: A read error may account for a junction end that differs from germline. The rearrangement joins TRBV20-1 to TRBJ2-1; D possibly corresponds to TRBD1 (5 bases). The CDR3 totals 14 residues. Germline values: CDR1 DFQATT, CDR2 SNEGSKA (reference sequence). CDR3 in amino acids: CSATPGQGSNEHFF. The CDR3 DNA follows: TGCAGTGCCACCCCGGGTCAGGGCTCCAATGAGCACTTCTTC.

This clone was counted a few times. The CDR3: CASSLDGAGGSDTQYF. DNA of the CDR3: TGTGCCAGCAGCTTAGATGGAGCGGGGGGGTCGGATACGCAGTATTTT. The V and J genes are TRBV11-2 and TRBJ2-3, with 10 nucleotides matching TRBD2. Germline V lookup: CDR1 SGHAT, CDR2 FQNNGV. This CDR3 is 16 amino acids long. Losses at the gene ends were 0 bases for V and 6 bases for J; bases not matched to a gene: 6.

This clone was found many times. The chain links TRBV12-3 or TRBV12-4 to TRBJ2-5; no reliable D call. The CDR3 extends over 13 amino acids. The V end was cut by 2 bases, the J end by 4 bases, with 8 bases between. This CDR3 is CASSLSGVETQYF. Here the CDR3 DNA reads TGTGCCAGCAGTTTAAGTGGGGTAGAGACCCAGTACTTC.

This clone was seen many times. The V call is TRBV10-3, the J call TRBJ1-6; D may be TRBD1 (6 bases). The V gene lost 4 bases and the J gene lost 4 bases, with 11 bases spanning the gap. CDR3 length: 15 residues. CDR1 and CDR2 (germline): ENHRY, SYGVKD. CDR3 sequence (DNA): TGTGCCATCAGTGCTCAGGACAGTTATAATTCACCCCTCCACTTT. It specifies CAISAQDSYNSPLHF.

This rearrangement joins TRBV10-1 to TRBJ1-3, with D possibly matching TRBD1 (6 bases). The length of the CDR3 is 15 residues. Germline V gene data show CDR1 as WNHNN and CDR2 as SYGVQD (reference sequence). Trimming removed 4 bases from V and 3 bases from J, with 13 bases in between. The CDR3 here is CASSGGGHYGNTIYF. The CDR3, as DNA: TGCGCCAGCAGTGGAGGGGGACATTATGGAAACACCATATATTTT.

This clone counts as medium-sized (0.01 to 0.1%). The V gene is TRBV11-1, the J gene TRBJ2-7, with TRBD1 matching over 10 bases. Germline assignment: CDR1 SGHAT and CDR2 FQDESV (reference sequence). J lost 4 bases, V lost 4 bases, and 7 bases had no gene match. The CDR3 consists of 15 residues. The DNA for the CDR3 is TGTGCCAGCAGCTCGGGACAGGGGTTTGGGTACGAGCAGTACTTC. Encoded protein: CASSSGQGFGYEQYF.

The sample holds many counts of this clone. V gene TRBV9 combines with J gene TRBJ2-3; 7 nucleotides match TRBD2. The CDR3 consists of 14 residues. The ends lost 0 bases at V and 3 bases at J; junction bases unmatched: 1. Germline V lookup: CDR1 SGDLS, CDR2 YYNGEE. The CDR3 sequence is CASSVAAGTDTQYF. The DNA of the CDR3 is TGTGCCAGCAGCGTAGCAGCGGGGACAGATACGCAGTATTTT.

The sample holds many counts of this clone. The chain joins TRBV20-1 to TRBJ2-5; D might be TRBD2 (5 bases). Between the trimmed V and J ends, which lost 6 bases and 2 bases, there was a span of 13 bases. CDR3 length: 13 amino acids. Looked up from germline, CDR1 is DFQATT and CDR2 is SNEGSKA (reference sequence). Here the CDR3 reads CSAMTTPQETQYF. For the CDR3, the DNA is TGCAGTGCCATGACTACCCCACAAGAGACCCAGTACTTC.

This rearrangement joins TRBV20-1 to TRBJ1-5; the D gene is possibly TRBD1 (6 bases). This CDR3 has 15 residues. The germline V gene encodes CDR1 DFQATT and CDR2 SNEGSKA (reference sequence). The V gene lost 3 bases and the J gene lost 0 bases, with 12 bases spanning the gap. The CDR3 coding sequence is TGCAGTGCTAGTGGACAGACTGATAGCAATCAGCCCCAGCATTTT. This sequence encodes CSASGQTDSNQPQHF.

This clone showed up many times. The J gene is TRBJ2-7, the V gene TRBV7-9; the D gene is possibly TRBD1 (6 bases). The V end was cut by 0 bases, the J end by 6 bases, with 12 bases between. CDR3 size: 14 residues. CDR1 is SEHNR and CDR2 is FQNEAQ in the germline V gene (reference sequence). The CDR3 protein is CASSLAVSGVEQYF. CDR3 DNA: TGTGCCAGCAGCTTAGCGGTCTCAGGGGTCGAGCAGTACTTC. Supplemented by reference TRBV7-9 and TRBJ2-7, the full variable domain reads DTGVSQNPRHKITKRGQNVTFRCDPISEHNRLYWYRQTLGQGPEFLTYFQNEAQLEKSRLLSDRFSAERPKGSFSTLEIQRTEQGDSAMYLCASSLAVSGVEQYFGPGTRLTVT.

In this sample, this clone turned up a few times. The rearrangement joins TRBV7-6 to TRBJ2-7; TRBD2 matches 13 bases. J gave up 2 bases and V 1 base, and 11 bases lay outside the gene matches. CDR3 length: 19 amino acids. In germline, CDR1 is SGHVS, CDR2 FNYEAQ. CDR3 in amino acids: CASSLGPPPGLAGTYEQYF. The CDR3 DNA follows: TGTGCCAGCAGCTTAGGACCTCCGCCGGGACTAGCGGGGACCTACGAGCAGTACTTC.

Many counts were recorded for this clone. The chain combines TRBV4-2 with TRBJ1-1; 7 bases are shared with TRBD1. Trimming took 3 bases from V and 3 from J; bases not matched to a gene: 4. The CDR3 consists of 14 residues. The germline V gene has CDR1 LGHNA and CDR2 YNFKEQ. CDR3 bases: TGTGCCAGCAGCCAGACCGACAGGGACACTGAAGCTTTCTTT. This translates into CASSQTDRDTEAFF.

This clone has ten or more counts. A much larger clone differs from this one at a single base, so this may be a read error. The chain carries TRBV10-3 and TRBJ1-1; perhaps TRBD1 as D (6 bases). The ends were cut back, 5 bases at V and 5 bases at J, with 9 bases in the middle. The germline CDR1 and CDR2 sequences are ENHRY and SYGVKD. This CDR3 spans 12 amino acids. The CDR3 is CAISLRGTEAFF. CDR3 coding DNA: TGTGCCATCAGTCTAAGGGGGACTGAAGCTTTCTTT.

The table lists this clone with many counts. The same CDR3 also results from other DNA sequences found in this sample. CDR3 nucleotides: TGTGCCAGCAGCGATAGGTGGGGGGCAGATCAGCCCCAGCATTTT. Translation: CASSDRWGADQPQHF. The rearrangement links TRBV7-2 to TRBJ1-5, with D perhaps TRBD1 (6 bases). The CDR3 contains 15 residues. Germline-derived CDR1 and CDR2 are SGHTA and FQGNSA. Trimming removed 5 bases from V and 5 bases from J, with 16 bases in between.

Here the CDR3 DNA reads TGCAGTGCTAGAGATCCGGACAGGTCGGTGTCCTACGAGCAGTACTTC. This codes for CSARDPDRSVSYEQYF. The chain links TRBV20-1 to TRBJ2-7; the match to TRBD1 covers 7 bases. Germline-derived CDR1 and CDR2 are DFQATT and SNEGSKA (reference sequence). The CDR3 has 16 amino acids. V was pared by 0 bases and J by 1 base, with 9 bases of the junction left unmatched.

V is TRBV30 and J is TRBJ2-3; 9 bases map to TRBD1. The germline V gene encodes CDR1 GTSNPN and CDR2 SVGIG (reference sequence). This CDR3 is built from 14 residues. With 2 bases clipped from V and 4 bases from J, the junction kept 4 bases outside the gene matches. The CDR3 region is CAWSRQGGPDTQYF. The CDR3 nucleotides are TGTGCCTGGAGTCGACAGGGGGGGCCAGATACGCAGTATTTT.

At least ten counts were recorded for this clone. V gene TRBV4-2 combines with J gene TRBJ2-3; 9 positions match TRBD2. After removal of 1 base from V and 3 bases from J, the junction contained 14 bases not matched to a gene. This CDR3 comprises 19 residues. The germline V gene encodes CDR1 LGHNA and CDR2 YNFKEQ. The CDR3: CASSQGGPGAGGTTDTQYF. In nucleotides, the CDR3 is TGTGCCAGCAGCCAAGGGGGCCCTGGTGCGGGGGGGACGACAGATACGCAGTATTTT.

This clone was counted ten times or more. The chain recombines TRBV3-1 with TRBJ1-3; D uncertain. In germline, CDR1 is LGHDT, CDR2 YNNKEL (reference sequence). This CDR3 is built from 12 residues. V was clipped by 1 base and J by 4 bases, with 2 bases between them. CDR3 nucleotides: TGTGCCAGCAGCCAAGGAGGAAACACCATATATTTT. Translated, it gives CASSQGGNTIYF.

This clone is medium-sized (0.01 to 0.1%) by share. This rearrangement joins TRBV4-1 to TRBJ2-7; TRBD2 matches 14 bases. The CDR3 is made up of 14 amino acids. Germline CDR1 reads MGHRA; CDR2 reads YSYEKL. With V trimmed by 4 bases and J by 6 bases, 2 bases remained unmatched. The CDR3 DNA follows: TGCGCCAGCAGCCCCGGGACTAGCGGGAGCGAGCAGTACTTC. Amino acids: CASSPGTSGSEQYF.

The chain uses TRBV11-1 and TRBJ2-7; 9 nucleotides agree with TRBD2. Germline CDR1 SGHAT, CDR2 FQDESV (reference sequence). Trimming took 4 bases from V and 0 from J; bases not matched to a gene: 10. The CDR3 sequence is 17 residues long. CDR3 sequence (DNA): TGTGCCAGCAGCTCGCAGAAGGGACTAGCAGGCTCCTACGAGCAGTACTTC. Protein product: CASSSQKGLAGSYEQYF.

This sequence joins TRBV6-6 and TRBJ2-1; TRBD2 matches 11 bases. The CDR3 runs 17 residues. Germline loops: CDR1 MNHNY, CDR2 SVGAGI (reference sequence). V lost 2 bases and J lost 7; bases outside the gene matches: 10. CDR3 coding DNA: TGTGCCAGCAGTTACGGTAGCGGGAGGGCCAATAGAAATGAGCAGTTCTTC. Its translation is CASSYGSGRANRNEQFF.

V is TRBV20-1 and J is TRBJ2-1, with TRBD2 as a possible D gene (6 bases). Germline values: CDR1 DFQATT, CDR2 SNEGSKA (reference sequence). The CDR3 length is 13 residues. Trimming shortened V by 1 base and J by 3 bases, and 7 bases separated the two germline ends. CDR3 loop: CSARGGLYNEQFF. CDR3 in DNA: TGCAGTGCTAGAGGGGGACTCTACAATGAGCAGTTCTTC.

This clone was seen only a few times. The chain uses TRBV3-1 and TRBJ2-3; 10 bases are shared with TRBD1. Per germline, CDR1 LGHDT and CDR2 YNNKEL (reference sequence). CDR3 size: 13 residues. Unmatched junction bases numbered 4, after V lost 2 bases and J lost 11 bases. The CDR3 region is CASSQPGTGEQYF. Here the CDR3 DNA reads TGTGCCAGCAGCCAACCCGGGACAGGGGAGCAGTATTTT.

At least ten counts were recorded for this clone. The gene calls are TRBV27 and TRBJ2-5; no clear D gene. Germline V gives CDR1 MNHEY, CDR2 SMNVEV (reference sequence). The CDR3 spans 14 residues. V lost 10 bases to trimming and J lost 1 base, with 16 bases between them. The CDR3 region is CATSGVGPQETQYF. CDR3 nucleotides: TGTGCCACCTCAGGAGTCGGGCCCCAAGAGACCCAGTACTTC.

As for this clone: Its ends do not fully match the called genes, so a read error is possible. The J gene is TRBJ2-2, the V gene TRBV11-1; maybe TRBD1 (5 bases). From germline, CDR1 is SGHAT and CDR2 FQDESV (reference sequence). The CDR3 has 14 residues. CDR3 bases: TGTGCCAGCAGCTTACAGGGCCACACCGGGCAGCTGTTTTTT. Protein: CASSLQGHTGQLFF.